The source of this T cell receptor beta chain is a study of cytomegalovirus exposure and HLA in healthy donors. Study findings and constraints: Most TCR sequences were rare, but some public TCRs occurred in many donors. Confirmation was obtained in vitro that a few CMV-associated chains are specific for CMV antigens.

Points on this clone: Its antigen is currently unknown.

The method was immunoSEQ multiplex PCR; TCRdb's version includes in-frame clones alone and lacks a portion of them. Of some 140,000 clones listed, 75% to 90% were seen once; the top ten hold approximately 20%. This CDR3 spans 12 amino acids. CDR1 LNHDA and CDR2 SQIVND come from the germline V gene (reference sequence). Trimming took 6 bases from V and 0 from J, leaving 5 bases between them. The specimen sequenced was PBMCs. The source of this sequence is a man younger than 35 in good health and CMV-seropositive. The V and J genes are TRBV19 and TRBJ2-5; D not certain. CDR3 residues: CASRAHQETQYF. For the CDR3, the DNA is TGTGCCAGTAGAGCTCACCAAGAGACCCAGTACTTC. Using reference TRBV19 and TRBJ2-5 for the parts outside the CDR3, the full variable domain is DGGITQSPKYLFRKEGQNVTLSCEQNLNHDAMYWYRQDPGQGLRLIYYSQIVNDFQKGDIAEGYSVSREKKESFPLTVTSAQKNPTAFYLCASRAHQETQYFGPGTRLLVL.